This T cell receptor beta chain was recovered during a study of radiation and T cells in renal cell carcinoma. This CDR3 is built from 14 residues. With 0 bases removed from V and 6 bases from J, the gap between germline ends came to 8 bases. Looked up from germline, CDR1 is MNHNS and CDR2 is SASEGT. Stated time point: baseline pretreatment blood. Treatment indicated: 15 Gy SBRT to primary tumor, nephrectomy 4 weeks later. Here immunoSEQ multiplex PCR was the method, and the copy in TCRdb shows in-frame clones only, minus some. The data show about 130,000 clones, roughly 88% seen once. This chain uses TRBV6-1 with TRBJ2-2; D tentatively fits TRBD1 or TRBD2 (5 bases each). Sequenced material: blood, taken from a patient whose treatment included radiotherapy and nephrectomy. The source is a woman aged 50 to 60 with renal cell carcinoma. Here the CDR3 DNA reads TGTGCCAGCAGTGAAGCGAGGGGCGCCGGGGAGCTGTTTTTT. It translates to CASSEARGAGELFF.